This TCR beta chain is drawn from a study of blood T cells in healthy people across ages (dated by TCRdb to 2013 to 2016). Context from the whole study: In model experiments, template switching captured about one uniquely barcoded TCR beta cDNA molecule for every two T cells. To avoid experimental bias, donors of different ages were distributed randomly across sequencing lanes. Using the same blood draw, the study looked at two additional independent replicas of 1 million unique cDNA reads for two donors, one aged 18 to 29 and the other aged 80 or older. Donors were grouped into four age groups: young (average approximately 15 years), middle-aged (roughly 38), aged (around 66) and long-lived (roughly 80). Using deep sequencing normalized with unique cDNA molecular identifiers, the study measured how TCR beta repertoire diversity changes with age.

Here is what the overall study found, with its caveats: Conclusive comparison of naive and antigen-experienced compartments was prevented by the profiling of bulk unsorted PBMCs. Because the CMV infection status of the donors was unknown, age-related changes in expanded clonotypes may potentially have been confounded. Estimates of total diversity based on one million sequenced T cells were regarded as lower bounds and as underestimates. Observed TCR beta diversity correlated strongly with the percentage of naive T cells measured by flow cytometry. Observed TCR beta diversity per million T cells fell roughly linearly with age, and a significant reduction was already apparent by age approximately 41. Compared with the aged group, the long-lived group had more naive CD4+ T cells, fewer expanded clones and increased TCR diversity, a pattern suggesting age selection.

Systemically healthy Caucasian individuals from Russia, around 38 in total and aged about 6 to 95 years, were included as donors. Each donor gave about 9.7 milliliters of peripheral blood, drawn into EDTA-treated Vacutainer tubes. Ficoll-Paque density-gradient centrifugation was used to isolate PBMCs, with at least 6.5 million per sample. Total RNA, at least 6 micrograms per sample, was extracted from PBMCs with Trizol reagent. Naive CD45RAhigh/CD27high T cell percentages were measured by flow cytometry on a PBMC aliquot from every donor. About this clonotype itself: Its antigen has not been determined. No base quality information exists; no much larger clone differs at one position.

The CDR3 has 15 amino acids, counting the end cysteine and phenylalanine. The only DNA kept is the CDR3, 45 bases in frame from the first base. Trimming takes 3 bases from V and 0 bases from J, and the germline ends sit 10 bases apart. As encoded in the germline V gene, CDR1 is SGHAT while CDR2 is FQNNGV. Library prep was done by 5' RACE. The sample was run on an Illumina HiSeq 2500. A second PCR of about 6 to 12 cycles was performed with a sample-barcoded 5' primer and a J-beta primer mix. A unique molecular identifier was introduced onto each TCR beta cDNA molecule by a template-switch 5' adaptor carrying 12 random nucleotides. At least 2.5 million CDR3-containing paired-end reads were obtained from each sample. The Mint cDNA synthesis kit, primed by a TRBC-specific oligonucleotide, was used to synthesize first-strand cDNA from all RNA. All cDNA was treated with uracil-DNA glycosylase and then went through a first 18-cycle PCR with the universal primers M1SS and BC2_uni_R. From the authors' description of their analysis: For normalization, 1 million high-quality reads, each with a distinct molecular identifier, were randomly selected from each sample. Instead of being binned into consensus sequences, reads with shared molecular identifiers were discarded. MiTCR, set to a Q25 quality threshold and the strictest error-elimination algorithm, was used for CDR3 identification, clonotype clustering and error correction. A nonparametric unseen species model with Euler transformation was used to estimate a lower bound on total TCR beta diversity. TCRdb reprocessed the public reads (quality trimming at Q25 with fastp, clone calling with MiXCR) and kept in-frame beta chains. Rows are combined by CDR3 protein, so each entry shows the most common genes and DNA. It is TCRdb's table, rather than the study itself, that gives the V and J calls and clone size. The sample records roughly 830,000 distinct CDR3 sequences, 55% to 65% of which are singletons. The ten largest make up 28% of the sample.

The V and J segments used are TRBV11-2 and TRBJ2-3, with a weak D call of TRBD2 (6 bases match). The TCR sequence derives from a man aged 25 to 45 in good health. The specimen sequenced was blood. The CDR3 is CASSFSGLSTDTQYF. The nucleotide sequence reads TGTGCCAGCAGCTTTTCGGGACTTAGCACAGATACGCAGTATTTT.